The clone carrying this TCR beta chain was counted ten times or more. Its antigen is unknown. Each cDNA molecule carried a unique molecular identifier. MiXCR, run by TCRdb on the 5' RACE reads, gives a single entry per CDR3 protein. The profile covers about 110,000 distinct CDR3 sequences, with 10% to 15% appearing a single time and about 4% taken by the ten largest. This record comes from a study of early T cells in non-severe SARS-CoV-2 infection. Study observations and caveats: VDJdb matching skewed toward anti-spike CD8 responses, missing private and CD4 specificities.

The source is an adult who was a healthcare worker with PCR-confirmed SARS-CoV-2 infection or an uninfected control (not recorded which). The material sequenced was whole blood, taken at baseline.

The CDR3 sequence: CASSRTGAYEQYF. In DNA, the CDR3 is TGCGCCAGCAGCCGCACCGGGGCCTACGAGCAGTACTTC. The rearrangement uses TRBV5-1 and TRBJ2-7, with D perhaps matching TRBD2 (5 bases). This CDR3 region has 13 residues. In germline, CDR1 is SGHRS, CDR2 YFSETQ. V lost 4 bases to trimming and J lost 2 bases, with 10 bases between them.